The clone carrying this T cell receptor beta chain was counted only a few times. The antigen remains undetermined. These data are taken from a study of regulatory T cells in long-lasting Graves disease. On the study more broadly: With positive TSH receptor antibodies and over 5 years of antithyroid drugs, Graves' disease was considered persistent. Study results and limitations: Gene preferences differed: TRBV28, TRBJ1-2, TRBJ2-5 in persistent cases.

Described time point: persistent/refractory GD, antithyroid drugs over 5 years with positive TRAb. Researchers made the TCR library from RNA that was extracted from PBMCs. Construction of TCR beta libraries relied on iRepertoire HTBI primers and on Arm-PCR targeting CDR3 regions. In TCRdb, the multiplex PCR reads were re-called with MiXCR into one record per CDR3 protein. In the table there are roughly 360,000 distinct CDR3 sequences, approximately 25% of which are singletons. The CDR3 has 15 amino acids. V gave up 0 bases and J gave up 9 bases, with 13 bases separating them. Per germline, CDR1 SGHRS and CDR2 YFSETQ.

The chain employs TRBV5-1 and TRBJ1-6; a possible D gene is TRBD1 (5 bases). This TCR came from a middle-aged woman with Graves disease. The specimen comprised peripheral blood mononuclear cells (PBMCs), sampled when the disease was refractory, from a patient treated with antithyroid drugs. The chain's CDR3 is CASSLEGRGISPLHF. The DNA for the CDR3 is TGCGCCAGCAGCTTGGAGGGGCGCGGTATTTCACCCCTCCACTTT.